The TCR beta chain described here comes from a study of blood T cell repertoires in COVID-19. Across the whole study: From the United States, Italy and Spain came samples of acute and convalescent COVID-19. In each case, the material was cDNA or gDNA derived from T cells, B-cell-depleted T cells, or PBMCs.

This CDR3 is built from 14 residues. Germline V gene sequence: CDR1 KGHSH, CDR2 LQKENI. V was trimmed by 10 bases and J by 5 bases, leaving 17 bases between them. In the original processing: Estimation of nucleated cell counts was performed using reference gene primer amplification. TCRdb's table, derived via immunoSEQ multiplex PCR, lists solely in-frame clones and lacks some. V and J calls and clone size follow that table, whereas D and trimming were derived from the DNA. The sample gives 230,000 or so clones, around 83% of which show up once; approximately 6.6% is in the top ten. The V and J genes are TRBV18 and TRBJ2-2; possible D gene TRBD2, 6 bases. The sequenced sample was PBMCs or T cells enriched from blood (not recorded which). The sequence came from a woman aged 50 to 65 who had been exposed to COVID-19. CDR3 region: CATMIKEGTGELFF. The CDR3 DNA is TGTGCCACCATGATAAAGGAGGGAACCGGGGAGCTGTTTTTT.